The 30 T cell receptor beta chains below all came from one sample that was sequenced in a study of CD8+ T cells in alopecia areata. Cutaneous lymph nodes were pooled and cells sorted by CD4, CD8alpha, NKG2D, NKG2ACE and more. cDNA reverse transcribed from extracted RNA served as the sequencing template. Profiling relied on immunoSEQ multiplex PCR, and the TCRdb table lists in-frame clones only, not all of them. This sample carries roughly 260,000 clones, none of them present only once. What was sequenced was CD4+ T cells sorted from a lymph node. The receptors were gathered from a C3H/HeJ mouse with alopecia areata. For this mouse line, the MHC haplotype is H2-k.

In this sample, this clone turned up a few times. The gene symbols are mouse symbols. The read is 4 residues too short to cover the CDR3 end, so that end is filled in from the germline J gene. This CDR3 is also generated by other DNA sequences in the sample. The chain combines TRBV5 with TRBJ2-7; 10 bases align to TRBD1. Germline assignment: CDR1 LGHNA and CDR2 YNLKQL (reference sequence). The CDR3 contains 15 residues. This chain's CDR3 is CASSQEGTGAYEQYF. CDR3 DNA (partial): TGTGCCAGCAGCCAAGAGGGGACAGGGGCTTAT.

This clone was observed a few times. Mouse names are used for the genes. The read comes to an end 4 residues before the CDR3 does, leaving the germline J gene to fill in the end. The chain uses TRBV17 and TRBJ2-5; 13 bases match TRBD2. After removal of 0 bases from V and 2 bases from J, the junction contained 11 bases not matched to a gene. CDR3 length: 20 residues. In germline, CDR1 is MNHDT, CDR2 YYDKIL. The DNA read from the CDR3 is TGTGCTAGCAGTAGAGATTGGAGGACTGGGGGGGCGCGAGGCCAAGAC. Its protein product is CASSRDWRTGGARGQD. The CDR3 in full is CASSRDWRTGGARGQDTQYF.

A word on this clone: Gene names refer to mouse genes. The CDR3 goes on 4 residues after the read ends, and that part is filled in from the germline J gene. The same CDR3 is also encoded by other DNA sequences in this sample. The chain links TRBV5 to TRBJ2-7; 9 positions agree with TRBD2. This CDR3 has 13 amino acids. Germline CDR1 LGHNA, CDR2 YNLKQL (reference sequence). The CDR3 bases that were read are TGTGCCAGCAGCCACGACTGGGGGTAT. This translates into CASSHDWGY. The whole CDR3 sequence is CASSHDWGYEQYF.

This clone was detected ten times or more. Mouse gene names apply. The CDR3 extends 4 residues past the end of the read, so its final part is completed from the germline J gene. The chain employs TRBV19 and TRBJ2-7; D unclear. Germline assignment: CDR1 FNHDT and CDR2 SITEND (reference sequence). The CDR3 is 10 residues long. The DNA read from the CDR3 is TGTGCCAGCAGTATGTAT. It codes for CASSMY. The CDR3 as a whole reads CASSMYEQYF.

This clone was detected only a few times. Gene labels here are mouse ones. The CDR3 end falls 4 residues outside the read, so it is completed with the germline J gene. The chain uses TRBV13-2 and TRBJ2-7, with 9 bases matching TRBD2. The CDR3 has 14 residues. Germline CDR1 reads NNHNN; CDR2 reads SYGAGS (reference sequence). The covered CDR3 bases are TGTGCCAGCGGTGATACTGGGGGGCCGTAT. Translated, it gives CASGDTGGPY. The full CDR3 protein is CASGDTGGPYEQYF.

This clone has only a few counts. Mouse germline and gene names are used. Sequencing ends 4 residues short of the CDR3 end; the germline J gene provides the rest. The chain couples TRBV26 to TRBJ2-3, with D perhaps TRBD2 (6 bases). CDR1 KGHPV and CDR2 FQNQEV come from the germline V gene (reference sequence). The CDR3 sequence is 12 residues long. Trimming took off 11 bases at V and 1 base at J, with 10 bases between the two ends. CDR3 DNA, as far as it was read: TGTGCCGGGGGGATCGGTGCAGAA. As protein: CAGGIGAE. The CDR3, in full, reads CAGGIGAETLYF.

Note on this clone: Gene names denote mouse genes. The read stops 4 residues short of the end of the CDR3; the missing end is completed from the germline J gene. The same CDR3 also results from other DNA sequences found in this sample. The chain combines TRBV13-1 with TRBJ2-3, with 8 bases identical to TRBD2. The CDR3 covers 16 residues. Germline CDR1 reads NSHNY; CDR2 reads SYGAGN. V shed 0 bases and J 0 bases; nucleotides not matched to a gene: 3. The CDR3 here is CASSDAWGGSAETLYF. CDR3 bases read: TGTGCCAGCAGTGATGCTTGGGGGGGGAGTGCAGAA.

As for this clone: The genes are named according to mouse. The read ends 4 residues shy of where the CDR3 ends; the end is completed using the germline J gene. V and J are TRBV13-1 and TRBJ1-1; possible D gene TRBD1, 6 bases. CDR3 length: 12 residues. Looked up from germline, CDR1 is NSHNY and CDR2 is SYGAGN. The CDR3 loop reads CASSSGDTEVFF. The sequenced part of the CDR3 DNA is TGTGCCAGCAGTTCAGGGGATACA.

A remark on this clone: Here the gene names and germline are mouse. The CDR3 is cut off 4 residues early in the read; its end comes from the germline J gene. V usage is TRBV13-3 and J usage is TRBJ2-3; D may be TRBD1 (6 bases). CDR1 and CDR2 from the germline V gene are NNHDY and SYVADS. With 1 base removed from V and 1 base from J, the gap between germline ends came to 10 bases. CDR3 length equals 15 residues. This CDR3 reads CASSDQGLGAETLYF. CDR3 bases read: TGTGCCAGCAGTGATCAGGGGCTCGGTGCAGAA.

This clone was counted between two and nine times. Gene and germline names: mouse. The missing CDR3 end, 4 residues past where the read stops, is filled in from the germline J gene. Additional DNA sequences in this sample encode the identical CDR3. This rearrangement joins TRBV19 to TRBJ2-5; tentatively, D is TRBD2 (6 bases). The CDR3 runs 15 residues. V dropped 2 bases and J dropped 0 bases, with 10 bases sitting between them. Germline loops: CDR1 FNHDT, CDR2 SITEND (reference sequence). The DNA read from the CDR3 is TGTGCCAGCAGTATGGGGGGTCTTAACCAAGAC. This encodes CASSMGGLNQD. The entire CDR3 protein reads CASSMGGLNQDTQYF.

Concerning this clone: Gene names are the mouse ones. The read gets to within 4 residues of the CDR3 end, and the germline J gene fills in the rest. The rearrangement links TRBV19 to TRBJ2-4, with D possibly matching TRBD1 (5 bases). Germline assignment: CDR1 FNHDT and CDR2 SITEND (reference sequence). Trimming took 5 bases from V and 2 from J, leaving 9 bases between them. CDR3 length equals 13 residues. The CDR3 is CASSPGNQNTLYF. Incomplete CDR3 DNA: TGTGCCAGCAGCCCAGGGAATCAAAAC.

This clone was found a few times. Gene names denote mouse genes. The CDR3 end is not reached by the read, which stops 4 residues before it; the germline J gene fills it in. Other DNA variants within this sample encode the same CDR3. The chain links TRBV31 to TRBJ1-2, with D possibly TRBD1 on 5 matching bases. This CDR3 has 13 residues. Per germline, CDR1 GKSSPN and CDR2 SITVG. V was pared by 3 bases and J by 0 bases, with 8 bases between. The DNA read from the CDR3 is TGTGCCTGGAGAGGGACTGCAAACTCC. This translates into CAWRGTANS. The whole CDR3 protein is CAWRGTANSDYTF.

This clone was seen more than once but under ten times. Mouse gene names apply. The read ends 4 residues before the CDR3 terminus; that terminus is restored from the germline J gene. The chain employs TRBV13-1 and TRBJ1-1, with 7 bases matching TRBD1. The germline gives CDR1 NSHNY, CDR2 SYGAGN. With V trimmed by 3 bases and J by 3 bases, 2 bases remained unmatched. CDR3 size: 13 residues. The chain's CDR3 is CASSVDRDTEVFF. The part of the CDR3 DNA that was read is TGTGCCAGCAGTGTCGACAGGGACACA.

This clone came up a few times. Mouse gene names and germline throughout. The read ends 4 residues shy of where the CDR3 ends; the end is completed using the germline J gene. The same CDR3 arises from other DNA sequences in this sample as well. The rearrangement links TRBV13-1 to TRBJ2-2, with 11 bases lining up with TRBD2. The CDR3 sequence is 15 residues long. Germline CDR1 reads NSHNY; CDR2 reads SYGAGN. V lost 5 bases and J lost 1; bases outside the gene matches: 1. The covered CDR3 bases are TGTGCCAGCAGCGGACTGGGGGGAAACACCGGG. This encodes CASSGLGGNTG. The entire CDR3 is CASSGLGGNTGQLYF.

This clone has only a few counts. Germline and genes: mouse. The read halts 4 residues ahead of the CDR3 end, with the missing end drawn from the germline J gene. The sample contains more than one DNA sequence encoding this CDR3. This chain connects TRBV13-1 to TRBJ1-1; tentatively, D is TRBD1 (6 bases). Germline V CDR1 and CDR2: NSHNY, SYGAGN. Trimming left V 2 bases short and J 0 bases short, with 8 bases between. This CDR3 is built from 14 residues. CDR3 DNA, as far as it was read: TGTGCCAGCAGTGAGGAGGGGGCAAACACA. Translated, it gives CASSEEGANT. The full-length CDR3 reads as CASSEEGANTEVFF.

This clone was seen a handful of times. Possible read error: a much larger clone is one base away. The gene names here belong to mouse. The read terminates 4 residues before the CDR3 end, so the remaining end is supplied by the germline J gene. Other DNA sequences from this sample encode an identical CDR3 as well. This sequence joins TRBV5 and TRBJ1-1, with D maybe TRBD1 (6 bases). The CDR3 sequence is 14 residues long. V gave up 0 bases and J gave up 3 bases, with 8 bases separating them. Germline lookup yields CDR1 LGHNA and CDR2 YNLKQL (reference sequence). CDR3 amino acids: CASSQDRGDTEVFF. The covered CDR3 bases are TGTGCCAGCAGCCAAGACAGGGGAGACACA.

Notes on this clone: The genes and germline here are from mouse. The CDR3 is cut off 4 residues early in the read; its end comes from the germline J gene. This chain uses TRBV13-2 with TRBJ2-3; possibly TRBD2 for D (7 bases). CDR1 is NNHNN, CDR2 SYGAGS, per germline (reference sequence). This CDR3 comprises 15 residues. Trimming left V 8 bases short and J 2 bases short, with 18 bases between. The CDR3 region is CARIAGGRDAETLYF. The part of the CDR3 DNA that was read is TGTGCCAGGATAGCGGGGGGCAGGGATGCAGAA.

As to this clone: Gene names and germline refer to mouse. The read is 4 residues too short to cover the CDR3 end, so that end is filled in from the germline J gene. The chain has TRBV5 and TRBJ2-2; D unresolved. Germline V gives CDR1 LGHNA, CDR2 YNLKQL (reference sequence). The CDR3 contains 14 residues. The V and J ends lost 3 bases and 0 bases respectively, with 5 bases between them. The part of the CDR3 DNA that was read is TGTGCCAGCAGCCAGGCAACAAACACCGGG. Amino acid sequence: CASSQATNTG. In full, the CDR3 reads CASSQATNTGQLYF.

In the case of this clone: The genes are named according to mouse. The sequenced CDR3 bases are TGTGCCAGCAGTATGTGGGGGGGCGCGTAT. It yields the protein CASSMWGGAY. The entire CDR3 protein reads CASSMWGGAYEQYF. V usage is TRBV19 and J usage is TRBJ2-7; TRBD2 agrees at 9 bases. The read ends 4 residues early relative to the CDR3; the germline J gene fills the gap. Germline V gene sequence: CDR1 FNHDT, CDR2 SITEND (reference sequence). The CDR3 has 14 residues. The full variable domain, in which reference TRBV19 and TRBJ2-7 provide the parts outside the CDR3, is GGIITQTPKFLIGQEGQKLTLKCQQNFNHDTMYWYRQDSGKGLRLIYYSITENDLQKGDLSEGYDASREKKSSFSLTVTSAQKNEMAVFLCASSMWGGAYEQYFGPGTRLTVL.

This clone was picked up a small number of times. The genes are named according to mouse. The sequenced fragment ends 4 residues before the CDR3 boundary, so the rest is inferred from the germline J gene. Other DNA variants within this sample encode the same CDR3. The rearrangement links TRBV19 to TRBJ2-3; D is uncertain. Trimming shortened V by 1 base and J by 0 bases, and 6 bases separated the two germline ends. The CDR3 loop spans 14 amino acids. Germline loops: CDR1 FNHDT, CDR2 SITEND (reference sequence). CDR3 loop: CASSIPTSAETLYF. The CDR3 DNA, read in part, is TGTGCCAGCAGTATACCAACTAGTGCAGAA.

Worth noting for this clone: The gene names here belong to mouse. CDR3 protein: CASSFTGTPNSDYTF. The sequenced CDR3 bases are TGTGCTAGCAGTTTCACCGGGACACCAAACTCC. The J gene is TRBJ1-2, the V gene TRBV29; the D gene is possibly TRBD1 (6 bases). The DNA ends 4 residues before the CDR3 does, and the rest of the CDR3 is filled in from the germline J gene. The CDR3 loop spans 15 amino acids. V shed 3 bases and J shed 0 bases, with 11 bases lying between them. CDR1 and CDR2 (germline): MSHET, SYDVDS.

In regard to this clone: These gene names are mouse names. The read terminates 4 residues ahead of where the CDR3 ends, so the germline J gene completes it. This rearrangement joins TRBV1 to TRBJ1-1, with D maybe TRBD1 (6 bases). The length of the CDR3 is 12 residues. CDR1 and CDR2 from the germline V gene are NSQYPW and LRSPGD (reference sequence). Incomplete CDR3 DNA: TGCACCTGCAGTCCAGGGGCGCGA. This sequence encodes CTCSPGAR. The whole CDR3 protein is CTCSPGAREVFF.

This clone was seen a few times. Mouse gene names apply. The sequence runs out 4 residues before the end of the CDR3; the remainder is reconstructed from the germline J gene. The rearrangement uses TRBV13-3 and TRBJ2-1; 8 nucleotides agree with TRBD1. CDR1 and CDR2 from the germline V gene are NNHDY and SYVADS. The length of the CDR3 is 13 residues. V was clipped by 6 bases and J by 6 bases; unmatched bases: 5. CDR3 region: CASKIRGLAEQFF. Incomplete CDR3 DNA: TGTGCCAGCAAAATCAGGGGGCTTGCT.

Worth noting for this clone: Gene names denote mouse genes. The read halts 4 residues ahead of the CDR3 end, with the missing end drawn from the germline J gene. The chain couples TRBV4 to TRBJ2-7; 9 nucleotides line up with TRBD2. The CDR3 is 13 residues long. V shed 4 bases, J shed 3 bases, and the junction held 1 base outside the gene matches. Per germline, CDR1 LGHDT and CDR2 YNNKQL (reference sequence). The CDR3 reads CASSSGGVYEQYF. CDR3 DNA (partial): TGTGCCAGCAGCTCTGGGGGGGTCTAT.

This clone was seen a few times. Gene and germline names: mouse. From the germline J gene comes the end of the CDR3, since the read stops 4 residues before it. The chain has TRBV13-2 and TRBJ2-5, with a possible D match to TRBD1 (6 bases). This CDR3 contains 14 residues. V gave up 2 bases and J gave up 3 bases, with 10 bases separating them. Per germline, CDR1 NNHNN and CDR2 SYGAGS (reference sequence). CDR3 protein: CASGEVGQQDTQYF. CDR3 DNA (partial): TGTGCCAGCGGTGAGGTGGGACAACAAGAC.

A few counts support this clone. Gene names are mouse gene names. Read coverage stops 4 residues before the CDR3 terminus; the germline J gene supplies the remainder. V is TRBV19 and J is TRBJ2-1; 8 bases are shared with TRBD2. Germline V gene data show CDR1 as FNHDT and CDR2 as SITEND (reference sequence). This CDR3 has 15 residues. The DNA read from the CDR3 is TGTGCCAGCAGTATAGCCCACTGGGGGAGGGCT. Amino acids: CASSIAHWGRA. From start to end, the CDR3 is CASSIAHWGRAEQFF.

This clone came up a few times. Genes and germline are mouse. Read data end 4 residues before the CDR3 end; the end is taken from the germline J gene. The same CDR3 arises from other DNA sequences in this sample as well. V and J are TRBV19 and TRBJ2-2; TRBD1 agrees at 7 bases. Germline values: CDR1 FNHDT, CDR2 SITEND (reference sequence). CDR3 length equals 15 residues. V dropped 5 bases and J dropped 0; count of bases not matched to a gene: 4. CDR3 amino acids: CASRTGTANTGQLYF. The CDR3 bases that were read are TGTGCCAGCAGAACCGGGACAGCAAACACCGGG.

On this clone itself: These gene names are mouse names. Other DNA variants within this sample encode the same CDR3. The DNA read from the CDR3 is TGCACCTGCAGTGCAGGAACAGGTTAT. It is translated as CTCSAGTGY. In full, the CDR3 reads CTCSAGTGYEQYF. The rearrangement uses TRBV1 and TRBJ2-7; maybe TRBD1 (5 bases). The read finishes 4 residues shy of the CDR3 end, and the germline J gene is used to complete it. CDR3 size: 13 residues. CDR1 is NSQYPW, CDR2 LRSPGD, per germline (reference sequence). Complete variable domain (other parts from reference TRBV1 and TRBJ2-7): VTLLEQNPRWRLVPRGQAVNLRCILKNSQYPWMSWYQQDLQKQLQWLFTLRSPGDKEVKSLPGADYLATRVTDTELRLQVANMSQGRTLYCTCSAGTGYEQYFGPGTRLTVL.

This clone has just a few counts. The gene names here belong to mouse. The read gets to within 4 residues of the CDR3 end, and the germline J gene fills in the rest. Other DNA sequences within the sample encode an identical CDR3. The chain recombines TRBV1 with TRBJ2-1, with 7 positions matching TRBD2. Germline V gene sequence: CDR1 NSQYPW, CDR2 LRSPGD (reference sequence). CDR3 length equals 16 residues. J lost 0 bases, V lost 0 bases, and 2 bases had no gene match. This chain's CDR3 is CTCSADNWGNYAEQFF. The sequenced CDR3 bases are TGCACCTGCAGTGCAGATAACTGGGGTAACTATGCT.

This clone has a handful of counts. The genes are named according to mouse. The CDR3 is cut off 4 residues early in the read; its end comes from the germline J gene. The gene calls are TRBV13-1 and TRBJ2-1; 8 nucleotides agree with TRBD2. The CDR3 has 15 amino acids. The germline CDR1 and CDR2 sequences are NSHNY and SYGAGN. Trimming took 3 bases from V and 3 from J; bases not matched to a gene: 5. CDR3 region: CASSAPTGAYAEQFF. Incomplete CDR3 DNA: TGTGCCAGCAGTGCCCCGACTGGGGCCTATGCT.